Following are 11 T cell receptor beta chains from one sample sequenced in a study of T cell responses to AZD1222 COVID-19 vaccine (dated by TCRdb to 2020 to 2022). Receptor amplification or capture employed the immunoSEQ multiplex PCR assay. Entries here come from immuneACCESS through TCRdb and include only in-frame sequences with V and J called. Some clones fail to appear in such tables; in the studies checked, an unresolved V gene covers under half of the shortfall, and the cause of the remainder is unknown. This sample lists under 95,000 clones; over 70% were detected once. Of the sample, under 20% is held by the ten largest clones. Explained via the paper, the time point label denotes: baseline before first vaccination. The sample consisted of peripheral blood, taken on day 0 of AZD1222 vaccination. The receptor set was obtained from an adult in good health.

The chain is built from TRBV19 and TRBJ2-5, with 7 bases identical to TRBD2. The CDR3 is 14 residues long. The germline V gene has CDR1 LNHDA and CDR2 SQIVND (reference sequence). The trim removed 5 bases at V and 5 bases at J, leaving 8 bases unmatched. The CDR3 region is CASSGLAERETQYF. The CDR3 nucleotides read TGTGCCAGTAGTGGGCTAGCGGAGCGGGAGACCCAGTACTTC.

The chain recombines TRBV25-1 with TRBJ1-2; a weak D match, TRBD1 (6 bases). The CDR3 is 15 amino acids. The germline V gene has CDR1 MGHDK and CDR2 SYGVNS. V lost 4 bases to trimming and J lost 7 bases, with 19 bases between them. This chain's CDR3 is CASSARGGFLGGYTF. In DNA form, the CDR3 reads TGTGCCAGCAGTGCAAGAGGGGGGTTCTTAGGTGGCTACACCTTC.

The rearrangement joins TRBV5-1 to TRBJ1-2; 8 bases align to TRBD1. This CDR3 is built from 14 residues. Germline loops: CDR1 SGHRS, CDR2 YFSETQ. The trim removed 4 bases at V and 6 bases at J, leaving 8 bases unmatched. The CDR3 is CASSGGQGSHGYTF. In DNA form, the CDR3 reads TGCGCCAGCAGCGGTGGACAGGGTAGTCATGGCTACACCTTC.

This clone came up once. CDR3 region: CASSFKDTIYF. The CDR3, as DNA: TGTGCCAGCAGTTTCAAGGACACCATATATTTT. The chain joins TRBV28 to TRBJ1-3; D unclear. Per germline, CDR1 MDHEN and CDR2 SYDVKM. V was shortened by 3 bases and J by 8 bases, with 5 bases between the two germline ends. There are 11 residues in the CDR3.

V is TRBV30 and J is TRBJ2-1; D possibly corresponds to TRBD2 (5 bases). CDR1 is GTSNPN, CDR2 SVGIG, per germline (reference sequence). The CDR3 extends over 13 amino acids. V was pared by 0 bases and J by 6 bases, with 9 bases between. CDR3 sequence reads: CAWSVFEGNEQFF. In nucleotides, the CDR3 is TGTGCCTGGAGTGTATTTGAGGGCAATGAGCAGTTCTTC.

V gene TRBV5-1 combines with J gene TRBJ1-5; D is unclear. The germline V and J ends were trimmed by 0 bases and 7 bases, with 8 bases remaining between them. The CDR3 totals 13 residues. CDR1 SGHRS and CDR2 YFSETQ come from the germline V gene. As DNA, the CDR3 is TGCGCCAGCAGCTTGGATTTTGGCCAGCCCCAGCATTTT. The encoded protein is CASSLDFGQPQHF. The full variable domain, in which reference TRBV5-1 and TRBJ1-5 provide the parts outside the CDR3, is KAGVTQTPRYLIKTRGQQVTLSCSPISGHRSVSWYQQTPGQGLQFLFEYFSETQRNKGNFPGRFSGRQFSNSRSEMNVSTLELGDSALYLCASSLDFGQPQHFGDGTRLSIL.

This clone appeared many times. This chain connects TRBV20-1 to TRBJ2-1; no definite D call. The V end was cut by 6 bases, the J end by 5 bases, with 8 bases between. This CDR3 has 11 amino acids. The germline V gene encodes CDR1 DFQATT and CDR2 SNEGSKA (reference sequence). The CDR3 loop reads CSARRNNEQFF. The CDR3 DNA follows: TGCAGTGCCCGAAGGAACAATGAGCAGTTCTTC.

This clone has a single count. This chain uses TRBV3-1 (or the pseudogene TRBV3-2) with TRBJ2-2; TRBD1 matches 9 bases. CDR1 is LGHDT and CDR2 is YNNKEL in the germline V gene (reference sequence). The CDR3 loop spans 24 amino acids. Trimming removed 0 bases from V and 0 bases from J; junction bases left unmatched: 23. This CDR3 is CASSQDWGLWGQGLQGSNTGELFF. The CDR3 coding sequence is TGTGCCAGCAGCCAAGACTGGGGGTTGTGGGGACAGGGACTACAGGGATCGAACACCGGGGAGCTGTTTTTT.

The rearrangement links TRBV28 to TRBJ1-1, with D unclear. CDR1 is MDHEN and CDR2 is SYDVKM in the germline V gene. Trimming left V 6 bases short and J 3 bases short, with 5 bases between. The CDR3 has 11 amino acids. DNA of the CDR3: TGTGCCAGCAGGGAGGACACTGAAGCTTTCTTT. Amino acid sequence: CASREDTEAFF.

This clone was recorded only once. CDR3: CAWSVPRGLAGLRETQYF. CDR3 sequence (DNA): TGTGCCTGGAGTGTCCCCCGGGGACTAGCGGGATTAAGGGAGACCCAGTACTTC. This chain uses TRBV30 with TRBJ2-5; 13 nucleotides align to TRBD2. The length of the CDR3 is 18 residues. The junction had 12 bases not matched to a gene; V was cut back by 0 bases and J by 5 bases. Germline-derived CDR1 and CDR2 are GTSNPN and SVGIG (reference sequence).

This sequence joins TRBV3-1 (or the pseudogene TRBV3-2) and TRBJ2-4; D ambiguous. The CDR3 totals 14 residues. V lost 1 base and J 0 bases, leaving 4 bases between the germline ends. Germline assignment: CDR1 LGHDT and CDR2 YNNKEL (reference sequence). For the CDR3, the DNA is TGTGCCAGCAGCCAAGCGGTAGCCAAAAACATTCAGTACTTC. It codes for CASSQAVAKNIQYF.